A single sample gave rise to the 29 T cell receptor beta chains below, sequenced in a study of regulatory T cells in long-lasting Graves disease (dated by TCRdb to the early 2020s). Libraries were made using multiplex PCR. This sample was sequenced with an Illumina HiSeq 4000. TCR beta libraries were built with iRepertoire HTBI primers and Arm-PCR amplification of CDR3 regions. Clones were called with MiXCR by TCRdb after fastp trimmed the public reads at Q25, and only in-frame beta chains were retained. Rows are combined by CDR3 protein, so each entry shows the most common genes and DNA. The sample table lists hundreds of thousands of distinct CDR3 sequences, about a sixth of them with a count of one. Roughly 10% of the sample belongs to the ten largest clones. The meaning of the sample's time point label: newly diagnosed GD, antithyroid drugs for less than 3 months. For both TCR sequencing and RNA sequencing, RNA was extracted from PBMCs in TRIzol.

These same records also appear under a second study, on T cells in Graves' hyperthyroidism and ophthalmopathy.

The sequencing here drew on peripheral blood mononuclear cells (PBMCs), taken at new diagnosis, from a patient treated with antithyroid drugs. The receptors were sampled from a woman in her 30s with Graves disease. Donor details come from another sample of the same person, matched by shared clones.

This clonotype was recorded a few times. V usage is TRBV5-1 and J usage is TRBJ2-1; possible D gene TRBD2, 5 bases. The CDR3 covers 15 residues. Looked up from germline, CDR1 is SGHRS and CDR2 is YFSETQ. The V end lost 6 bases, the J end lost 0 bases, and 13 bases lay between the germline ends. The CDR3 reads CASKRTASSYNEQFF. DNA for the CDR3: TGCGCCAGCAAGCGGACGGCCAGCTCCTACAATGAGCAGTTCTTC.

Comments on this clonotype: It may be a read error: a sequence one base away is much more abundant. The V call is TRBV3-1, the J call TRBJ1-1; D is unresolved. CDR3 size: 18 residues. CDR1 is LGHDT and CDR2 is YNNKEL in the germline V gene (reference sequence). The CDR3 here is CASGQGKGLRRSRTEAFF. In nucleotides, the CDR3 is TGTGCCAGCGGCCAAGGGAAAGGGCTGCGTAGGAGTAGGACTGAAGCTTTCTTT.

The chain recombines TRBV29-1 with TRBJ1-2, with D perhaps TRBD1 (5 bases). The V gene lost 1 base and the J gene lost 6 bases, with 18 bases spanning the gap. CDR1 and CDR2 (germline): SQVTM, ANQGSEA. CDR3 size: 15 residues. Here the CDR3 reads CSVEVGALGRDGYTF. The CDR3 DNA reads TGCAGCGTTGAAGTTGGGGCGTTGGGTAGGGATGGCTACACCTTC.

This clonotype turned up a few times. The chain combines TRBV27 with TRBJ2-7, with D maybe TRBD1 (5 bases). CDR3 length: 14 amino acids. Germline CDR1 reads MNHEY; CDR2 reads SMNVEV (reference sequence). V lost 5 bases, J lost 5 bases, and 16 bases lay in between. The CDR3 DNA reads as TGTGCCAGCAGTAACCTAGGTGTCAGGGACGAGCAGTACTTC. Translation gives CASSNLGVRDEQYF.

This clonotype has at least ten counts. The chain carries TRBV7-2 and TRBJ1-5; D is uncertain. V lost 1 base and J 9 bases, leaving 10 bases between the germline ends. Germline CDR1 and CDR2: SGHTA and FQGNSA. CDR3 size: 13 residues. Here the CDR3 reads CASSLGQFSPQHF. CDR3 bases: TGTGCCAGCAGCTTAGGCCAGTTTTCGCCCCAGCATTTT. Full variable domain (rest looked up from reference TRBV7-2 and TRBJ1-5): GAGVSQSPSNKVTEKGKDVELRCDPISGHTALYWYRQSLGQGLEFLIYFQGNSAPDKSGLPSDRFSAERTGGSVSTLTIQRTQQEDSAVYLCASSLGQFSPQHFGDGTRLSIL.

V and J are TRBV20-1 and TRBJ2-1; TRBD1 is a possible D gene (6 bases). V was trimmed by 1 base and J by 8 bases, leaving 15 bases between them. Germline lookup yields CDR1 DFQATT and CDR2 SNEGSKA (reference sequence). The CDR3 covers 14 residues. The DNA of the CDR3 is TGCAGTGCTAGAGTTTCCAGGGGCGCCTATGAGCAGTTCTTC. It translates to CSARVSRGAYEQFF.

The rearrangement links TRBV7-2 to TRBJ1-1; the D is unclear. This CDR3 spans 15 amino acids. With 5 bases removed from V and 1 base from J, the gap between germline ends came to 14 bases. CDR1 SGHTA and CDR2 FQGNSA come from the germline V gene. In DNA form, the CDR3 reads TGTGCCAGCAGCCGTTTGGACCAGCGGAACACTGAAGCTTTCTTT. Its protein product is CASSRLDQRNTEAFF.

The chain recombines TRBV7-2 with TRBJ1-5; D unresolved. Germline V lookup: CDR1 SGHTA, CDR2 FQGNSA. The CDR3 covers 13 residues. Trimming removed 3 bases at V and 5 bases at J, with 8 bases between. The CDR3 sequence: CASSFTVDQPQHF. CDR3 DNA: TGTGCCAGCAGCTTCACCGTTGATCAGCCCCAGCATTTT.

This clonotype was observed many times. This chain connects TRBV12-3 or TRBV12-4 to TRBJ1-1; D is undetermined. The V end lost 3 bases, the J end lost 0 bases, and 11 bases lay between the germline ends. CDR3 length: 15 residues. CDR3 DNA: TGTGCCAGCAGTTTCAAAGGCGGACTGAACACTGAAGCTTTCTTT. Amino acid sequence: CASSFKGGLNTEAFF.

This clonotype was found once. The chain couples TRBV2 to TRBJ2-3; 10 bases align to TRBD1. CDR1 and CDR2 from the germline V gene are SNHLY and FYNNEI. This CDR3 is built from 14 residues. V shed 8 bases, J shed 5 bases, and the junction held 7 bases outside the gene matches. The CDR3 nucleotides are TGTGCCAGCGTGACAGGGGGCGCGGGAGATACGCAGTATTTT. Its protein product is CASVTGGAGDTQYF.

The gene calls are TRBV27 and TRBJ2-5; 15 bases map to TRBD2. The CDR3 has 17 residues. Germline assignment: CDR1 MNHEY and CDR2 SMNVEV (reference sequence). J gave up 4 bases and V 5 bases, and 8 bases lay outside the gene matches. CDR3: CASSPGLAGGPAETQYF. CDR3 DNA: TGTGCCAGCAGTCCCGGACTAGCGGGAGGGCCGGCAGAGACCCAGTACTTC.

CDR3 coding DNA: TGCAGTGCTAGAGATCAGGGTGGCGGGCAGGGCGGGGAGCTGTTTTTT. Translated: CSARDQGGGQGGELFF. This chain links TRBV20-1 with TRBJ2-2; either TRBD1 or TRBD2 may fit D (5 bases each). Trimming took off 0 bases at V and 7 bases at J, with 18 bases between the two ends. This CDR3 region has 16 residues. CDR1 and CDR2 from the germline V gene are DFQATT and SNEGSKA (reference sequence).

Worth noting for this clonotype: This may come from a read error, since a much larger clone is one base off. The chain has TRBV7-9 and TRBJ2-2, with D perhaps TRBD2 (7 bases). CDR1 and CDR2 from the germline V gene are SEHNR and FQNEAQ (reference sequence). There are 17 residues in the CDR3. CDR3 coding DNA: TGTGCCAGCAGCTCCCAAGGGGGACTACCAAACACCGGGGAGCTGTCTTTT. As protein: CASSSQGGLPNTGELSF.

This clonotype was found many times. The rearrangement uses TRBV4-3 and TRBJ2-1, with D possibly being TRBD1 (6 bases). V was cut by 0 bases and J by 10 bases, with 10 bases left in between. This CDR3 region has 13 residues. The germline gives CDR1 LGHNA, CDR2 YSLEER. The CDR3 region is CASSQDKGEEQFF. CDR3 DNA: TGCGCCAGCAGCCAAGATAAGGGGGAGGAGCAGTTCTTC.

This sequence joins TRBV4-1 and TRBJ2-7; 9 bases map to TRBD2. Looked up from germline, CDR1 is MGHRA and CDR2 is YSYEKL. This CDR3 is 15 amino acids long. The J segment lost 7 bases and the V segment lost 3 bases, leaving 10 bases of the junction unmatched. The CDR3 loop is CASSQIAGEGREQYF. In DNA, the CDR3 is TGCGCCAGCAGCCAGATAGCGGGAGAAGGCAGGGAGCAGTACTTC.

Many counts were recorded for this clonotype. The rearrangement joins TRBV20-1 to TRBJ2-1; the match to TRBD2 covers 11 bases. CDR3 length: 14 residues. J gave up 6 bases and V 1 base, and 2 bases lay outside the gene matches. CDR1 is DFQATT and CDR2 is SNEGSKA in the germline V gene (reference sequence). The CDR3 sequence is CSARGSGRANEQFF. DNA of the CDR3: TGCAGTGCTAGAGGTAGCGGGAGGGCCAATGAGCAGTTCTTC.

The chain uses TRBV11-1 and TRBJ2-4, with D possibly being TRBD1 or TRBD2 (5 bases each). Trimming took 2 bases from V and 7 from J, leaving 18 bases between them. The germline CDR1 and CDR2 sequences are SGHAT and FQDESV (reference sequence). CDR3 length: 16 residues. The CDR3: CASSLSPGPFTNIQYF. CDR3 sequence (DNA): TGTGCCAGCAGCTTAAGCCCGGGGCCCTTTACGAACATTCAGTACTTC.

This clonotype has ten or more counts. The V and J genes are TRBV4-3 and TRBJ1-1; D is undetermined. Germline V gene data show CDR1 as LGHNA and CDR2 as YSLEER. This CDR3 spans 15 amino acids. Trimming pared 1 base from V and 1 base from J, leaving 10 bases between. CDR3 DNA: TGCGCCAGCAGCCAAGGATTTACAGAGAACACTGAAGCTTTCTTT. Protein sequence: CASSQGFTENTEAFF.

This clonotype was observed at least ten times. The rearrangement uses TRBV12-3 or TRBV12-4 and TRBJ1-5, with D possibly matching TRBD1 (6 bases). V lost 7 bases and J lost 2, with 9 bases in between. CDR3 length: 13 residues. CDR3 nucleotide sequence: TGTGCCAGCAAGGGGGATGGCAATCAGCCCCAGCATTTT. Its protein product is CASKGDGNQPQHF.

The chain joins TRBV4-1 to TRBJ2-1, with 7 bases identical to TRBD2. Germline CDR1 and CDR2: MGHRA and YSYEKL. The CDR3 consists of 16 residues. V shed 4 bases and J 4 bases; nucleotides not matched to a gene: 10. CDR3 residues: CASSPPGGEDYNEQFF. The CDR3 DNA is TGCGCCAGCAGCCCTCCTGGGGGGGAGGATTACAATGAGCAGTTCTTC.

This clonotype was counted many times. V is TRBV20-1 and J is TRBJ1-1, with D uncertain. V lost 0 bases and J lost 6, with 8 bases in between. The CDR3 loop spans 12 amino acids. CDR1 DFQATT and CDR2 SNEGSKA come from the germline V gene (reference sequence). For the CDR3, the DNA is TGCAGTGCTAGAGAAGGGTTCTCTGAAGCTTTCTTT. As protein: CSAREGFSEAFF.

This clonotype came up many times. The chain has TRBV28 and TRBJ2-2, with 9 nucleotides matching TRBD1. V lost 8 bases to trimming and J lost 3 bases; unmatched junction nucleotides: 13. This CDR3 contains 17 residues. CDR1 is MDHEN and CDR2 is SYDVKM in the germline V gene. CDR3 amino acids: CASLTRGTGRDTGELFF. The CDR3 bases are TGTGCCAGCCTCACAAGAGGGACAGGGAGGGACACCGGGGAGCTGTTTTTT.

To note about this clonotype: Possible read error: a much larger clone is one base away. V usage is TRBV4-1 and J usage is TRBJ2-1; D call uncertain. Trimming took off 7 bases at V and 10 bases at J, with 20 bases between the two ends. The CDR3 has 14 amino acids. CDR1 MGHRA and CDR2 YSYEKL come from the germline V gene. The CDR3 protein is CASTRITGSYEQFF. CDR3 sequence (DNA): TGCGCCAGCACCCGAATCACGGGCTCCTACGAGCAGTTCTTC.

This clonotype occurred many times. The V gene is TRBV2, the J gene TRBJ2-5, with D perhaps being TRBD1 or TRBD2 (5 bases each). Trimming pared 3 bases from V and 5 bases from J, leaving 16 bases between. Germline-derived CDR1 and CDR2 are SNHLY and FYNNEI. The CDR3 covers 15 residues. CDR3 sequence reads: CASSEWGQWEETQYF. The CDR3 DNA reads as TGTGCCAGCAGTGAGTGGGGCCAATGGGAGGAGACCCAGTACTTC.

Ten or more counts support this clonotype. This sequence joins TRBV2 and TRBJ2-5, with 7 bases lining up with TRBD2. The V segment lost 6 bases and the J segment 5 bases; nucleotides outside the gene matches: 6. This CDR3 region has 13 residues. CDR1 SNHLY and CDR2 FYNNEI come from the germline V gene. The chain's CDR3 is CASRSGIGETQYF. In DNA form, the CDR3 reads TGTGCCAGCAGGAGCGGGATTGGGGAGACCCAGTACTTC. The full variable domain, its missing parts supplied by reference TRBV2 and TRBJ2-5, is EPEVTQTPSHQVTQMGQEVILRCVPISNHLYFYWYRQILGQKVEFLVSFYNNEISEKSEIFDDQFSVERPDGSNFTLKIRSTKLEDSAMYFCASRSGIGETQYFGPGTRLLVL.

With respect to this clonotype: This could be a read error, since a much larger clone is one nucleotide away. Likely a read error: the CDR3 ends without its conserved phenylalanine or tryptophan. The chain has TRBV19 and TRBJ1-5; D is undetermined. V was pared by 5 bases and J by 7 bases, with 27 bases between. This CDR3 has 18 amino acids. Germline V gene lookup returns CDR1 LNHDA and CDR2 SQIVND (reference sequence). This chain's CDR3 is CASSYALARRRFHQPQHS. The CDR3 region has the DNA TGTGCCAGTAGTTATGCCCTGGCGAGGCGGCGGTTCCACCAGCCCCAGCATTCT.

A note on this clonotype: One base away lies a much larger clone, so this may be a sequencing read error. The chain's CDR3 is CASSSVEFSTGAFF. The CDR3 region has the DNA TGTGCCAGCAGTTCGGTGGAGTTCAGCACTGGAGCTTTCTTT. The chain couples TRBV6-2 or TRBV6-3 to TRBJ1-1; D gene unclear. Per the germline V gene, CDR1 is MNHEY and CDR2 is SVGEGT. The CDR3 has 14 amino acids.

CDR3 region: CASSHGLAVYEQYF. The CDR3 region has the DNA TGTGCCAGCAGCCACGGACTAGCGGTCTACGAGCAGTACTTC. The chain combines TRBV7-9 with TRBJ2-7; TRBD2 aligns across 10 bases. V gave up 5 bases and J gave up 3 bases; unmatched junction bases: 4. The CDR3 loop spans 14 amino acids. Germline V gene data show CDR1 as SEHNR and CDR2 as FQNEAQ (reference sequence).

On this clonotype: A much more abundant neighbour one base away suggests this may be a read error. The chain links TRBV6-2 or TRBV6-3 to TRBJ2-1; D is uncertain. The CDR3 length is 14 residues. Germline V gene data show CDR1 as MNHEY and CDR2 as SVGEGT. The V end lost 11 bases, the J end lost 3 bases, and 17 bases lay between the germline ends. CDR3 DNA: TGTGCCGGCTCCGGGTCAAGACTCTACAATGAGCAGTTCTTC. This gives the protein CAGSGSRLYNEQFF.